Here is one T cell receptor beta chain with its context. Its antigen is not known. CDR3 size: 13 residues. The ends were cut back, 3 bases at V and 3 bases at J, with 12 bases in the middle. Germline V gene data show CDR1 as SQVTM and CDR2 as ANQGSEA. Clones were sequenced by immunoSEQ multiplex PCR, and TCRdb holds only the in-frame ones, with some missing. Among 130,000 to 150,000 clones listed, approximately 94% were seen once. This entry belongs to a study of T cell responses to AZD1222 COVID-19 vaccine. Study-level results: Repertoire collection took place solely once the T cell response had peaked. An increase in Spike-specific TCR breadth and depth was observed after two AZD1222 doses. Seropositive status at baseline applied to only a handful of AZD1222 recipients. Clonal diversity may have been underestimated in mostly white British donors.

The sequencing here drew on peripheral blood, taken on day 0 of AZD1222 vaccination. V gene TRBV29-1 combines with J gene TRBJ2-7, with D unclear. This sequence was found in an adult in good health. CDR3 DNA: TGCAGCGTTGATATCCCTAACCGCTACGAGCAGTACTTC. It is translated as CSVDIPNRYEQYF.